There are a few counts of the clone carrying this T cell receptor (beta chain). Trimming shortened V by 2 bases and J by 7 bases, and 15 bases separated the two germline ends. Per the germline V gene, CDR1 is MNHEY and CDR2 is SVGAGI. There are 15 residues in the CDR3. The data were taken from a study of shared T cell receptors in the human thymus. TCRdb's copy holds only in-frame clones and misses some; the assay was immunoSEQ multiplex PCR. The sample records hundreds of thousands of clones, around 87% being singletons. This sample also appeared in a second study, on human thymus T cells. This second report adds: It was from resections taken during corrective heart surgery that the thymus tissue came. Highly overlapping thymic repertoires among unrelated individuals were reported in related research.

J is TRBJ2-1 and V is TRBV6-5; TRBD1 is a possible D gene (5 bases). This TCR was sampled from a boy in the first two years of life with a congenital heart defect. Material: thymocytes. Here the CDR3 reads CASSYMAGNPNEQFF. The DNA for the CDR3 is TGTGCCAGCAGTTACATGGCAGGGAATCCGAATGAGCAGTTCTTC.